The rows below give T cell receptor beta chains drawn from one sample of a study of T cell responses to AZD1222 COVID-19 vaccine. Some clones are missing from TCRdb's copy, which holds only in-frame ones; the method was immunoSEQ multiplex PCR. In the table there are 200,000 or so clones, about 90% of which are singletons. The sequences come from peripheral blood, collected on day 0 of AZD1222 vaccination. The receptors shown here come from an adult in good health. The CDR3 runs from the conserved cysteine through the conserved F or W. D genes are given only for firm matches. The size entry is marked missing in some rows and otherwise reads once, few, many or a size class.

cdr3_length: 11
j_call: TRBJ2-2
d_call: NA
clone_size: NA
v_call: TRBV7-9
cdr3_nt: TGTGCCAGCAGCTCTTCCGGGGAGCTGTTTTTT
cdr3_aa: CASSSSGELFF

cdr3_length: 16
j_call: TRBJ2-3
d_call: TRBD2
clone_size: NA
v_call: TRBV4-2
cdr3_nt: TGTGCCAGCAGCCAGGGACTAGCGGACTACACAGATACGCAGTATTTT
cdr3_aa: CASSQGLADYTDTQYF

cdr3_length: 13
j_call: TRBJ1-2
d_call: NA
clone_size: NA
v_call: TRBV28
cdr3_nt: TGTGCCAGCAGCCCCGGGCGCGGCTATGGCTACACCTTC
cdr3_aa: CASSPGRGYGYTF

cdr3_length: 16
j_call: TRBJ1-4
d_call: TRBD1
clone_size: NA
v_call: TRBV3-1/TRBV3-2
cdr3_nt: TGTGCCAGCAGCCGATTAACAGGGGGTAGGAATGAAAAACTGTTTTTT
cdr3_aa: CASSRLTGGRNEKLFF

cdr3_length: 11
j_call: TRBJ2-1
d_call: NA
clone_size: NA
v_call: TRBV30
cdr3_nt: TGTGCCTGGAGCACCTCCCATGAGCAGTTCTTC
cdr3_aa: CAWSTSHEQFF

cdr3_length: 16
j_call: TRBJ1-2
d_call: NA
clone_size: NA
v_call: TRBV4-3
cdr3_nt: TGCGCCAGCAGCCAAGATCGGGGGGCGCATAGGCATGGCTACACCTTC
cdr3_aa: CASSQDRGAHRHGYTF

cdr3_length: 15
j_call: TRBJ1-4
d_call: NA
clone_size: NA
v_call: TRBV7-9
cdr3_nt: TGTGCCAGCAGCCAATCACCGGGGTATGGTGAAAAACTGTTTTTT
cdr3_aa: CASSQSPGYGEKLFF

cdr3_length: 13
j_call: TRBJ2-1
d_call: NA
clone_size: NA
v_call: TRBV27
cdr3_nt: TGTGCCAGCAGTCCACGACAGGACAATGAGCAGTTCTTC
cdr3_aa: CASSPRQDNEQFF

cdr3_length: 15
j_call: TRBJ1-5
d_call: NA
clone_size: NA
v_call: TRBV28
cdr3_nt: TGTGCCAGCAGGTACGGGGGGCGGAGCAATCAGCCCCAGCATTTT
cdr3_aa: CASRYGGRSNQPQHF

cdr3_length: 14
j_call: TRBJ2-7
d_call: TRBD2
clone_size: once
v_call: TRBV3-1/TRBV3-2
cdr3_nt: TGTGCCAGCAGCCAAGAGGGACTACCAATAGAGCAGTACTTC
cdr3_aa: CASSQEGLPIEQYF

cdr3_length: 12
j_call: TRBJ2-3
d_call: NA
clone_size: NA
v_call: TRBV2
cdr3_nt: TGTGCCAGCAGTGGGCTCACAGATACGCAGTATTTT
cdr3_aa: CASSGLTDTQYF

cdr3_length: 13
j_call: TRBJ2-7
d_call: NA
clone_size: NA
v_call: TRBV7-9
cdr3_nt: TGTGCCAGCAGCTTTGGGGTCGTGGGCGAGCAGTACTTC
cdr3_aa: CASSFGVVGEQYF

cdr3_length: 15
j_call: TRBJ1-2
d_call: TRBD1
clone_size: NA
v_call: TRBV10-3
cdr3_nt: TGTGCCATCAGTGAGCTAGGAGGGACAGGGAGTGGCTACACCTTC
cdr3_aa: CAISELGGTGSGYTF

cdr3_length: 13
j_call: TRBJ1-6
d_call: NA
clone_size: NA
v_call: TRBV11-1
cdr3_nt: TGTGCCAGCAGCTTAGACGGGAATTCACCCCTCCACTTT
cdr3_aa: CASSLDGNSPLHF

cdr3_length: 16
j_call: TRBJ1-2
d_call: NA
clone_size: NA
v_call: TRBV3-1/TRBV3-2
cdr3_nt: TGTGCCAGCAGCTGGTTAAGGGGGGGCGCAGGCTATGGCTACACCTTC
cdr3_aa: CASSWLRGGAGYGYTF

cdr3_length: 11
j_call: TRBJ1-2
d_call: NA
clone_size: NA
v_call: TRBV28
cdr3_nt: TGTGCCAGCAGCCCCGCGGACGGCTACACCTTC
cdr3_aa: CASSPADGYTF

cdr3_length: 15
j_call: TRBJ2-5
d_call: NA
clone_size: once
v_call: TRBV5-1
cdr3_nt: TGCGCCAGCAGCTTGGTGTGGGCTTTGGAAGAGACCCAGTACTTC
cdr3_aa: CASSLVWALEETQYF

cdr3_length: 13
j_call: TRBJ1-2
d_call: TRBD1
clone_size: NA
v_call: TRBV12-3/TRBV12-4
cdr3_nt: TGTGCCAGCAGTGGGGACAGCCCCGCGCGCTACACCTTC
cdr3_aa: CASSGDSPARYTF

cdr3_length: 10
j_call: TRBJ1-1
d_call: NA
clone_size: NA
v_call: TRBV30
cdr3_nt: TGTGCCTGGAGTTTGACTGAAGCTTTCTTT
cdr3_aa: CAWSLTEAFF

cdr3_length: 14
j_call: TRBJ2-7
d_call: TRBD2
clone_size: NA
v_call: TRBV28
cdr3_nt: TGTGCCAGCAGCTCTATTGGACTAGCAGGACGTTCGTACTTC
cdr3_aa: CASSSIGLAGRSYF

cdr3_length: 14
j_call: TRBJ2-7
d_call: NA
clone_size: NA
v_call: TRBV30
cdr3_nt: TGTGCCTGGAGTGTACGTGGAGGGGACCACGAGCAGTACTTC
cdr3_aa: CAWSVRGGDHEQYF

cdr3_length: 19
j_call: TRBJ2-4
d_call: TRBD2
clone_size: NA
v_call: TRBV2
cdr3_nt: TGTGCCAGCAGTGAATACCCTGTAATACTAGCGGGAGTAAGTGACATTCAGTACTTC
cdr3_aa: CASSEYPVILAGVSDIQYF

cdr3_length: 12
j_call: TRBJ2-7
d_call: TRBD1
clone_size: NA
v_call: TRBV30
cdr3_nt: TGTTCGGGGACAGGGTTGAATTACGAGCAGTACTTC
cdr3_aa: CSGTGLNYEQYF

cdr3_length: 14
j_call: TRBJ2-7
d_call: TRBD2
clone_size: NA
v_call: TRBV3-1/TRBV3-2
cdr3_nt: TGTGCCAGCAGCCAGCCTAGCGGGAGCTACGAGCAGTACTTC
cdr3_aa: CASSQPSGSYEQYF

cdr3_length: 14
j_call: TRBJ1-2
d_call: NA
clone_size: once
v_call: TRBV6-5
cdr3_nt: TGTGCCAGCACCAAGACGGCGGTTAACTATGGCTACACCTTC
cdr3_aa: CASTKTAVNYGYTF

cdr3_length: 14
j_call: TRBJ2-2
d_call: NA
clone_size: NA
v_call: TRBV19
cdr3_nt: TGTGCCAGTAGGCTTCAGGGGAACACCGGGGAGCTGTTTTTT
cdr3_aa: CASRLQGNTGELFF

cdr3_length: 13
j_call: TRBJ1-6
d_call: NA
clone_size: NA
v_call: TRBV19
cdr3_nt: TGTGCCAGTAGTATAGATCGGGATTCACCCCTCCACTTT
cdr3_aa: CASSIDRDSPLHF

cdr3_length: 15
j_call: TRBJ2-2
d_call: TRBD2
clone_size: NA
v_call: TRBV11-2
cdr3_nt: TGTGCCAGCAGCCCCTTGCGGGGGGGCATCGGGGAGCTGTTTTTT
cdr3_aa: CASSPLRGGIGELFF

cdr3_length: 15
j_call: TRBJ1-4
d_call: NA
clone_size: few
v_call: TRBV15
cdr3_nt: TGTGCCACCAGCAGAGATAAAGGGGCTAATGAAAAACTGTTTTTT
cdr3_aa: CATSRDKGANEKLFF

cdr3_length: 14
j_call: TRBJ1-2
d_call: NA
clone_size: NA
v_call: TRBV6-5
cdr3_nt: TGTGCCAGCAGAAGGGAAAGGGTTAACTATGGCTACACCTTC
cdr3_aa: CASRRERVNYGYTF

cdr3_length: 17
j_call: TRBJ2-3
d_call: TRBD1
clone_size: NA
v_call: TRBV27
cdr3_nt: TGTGCCAGCAGTTTATCCTGGACAGGGCATTACACAGATACGCAGTATTTT
cdr3_aa: CASSLSWTGHYTDTQYF

cdr3_length: 16
j_call: TRBJ2-2
d_call: TRBD1
clone_size: NA
v_call: TRBV5-4
cdr3_nt: TGTGCCAGCCAGCGGTCCGGGACAGAGAACACCGGGGAGCTGTTTTTT
cdr3_aa: CASQRSGTENTGELFF

cdr3_length: 15
j_call: TRBJ1-4
d_call: NA
clone_size: NA
v_call: TRBV7-9
cdr3_nt: TGTGCCAGCAGCTTTTCCAGCGGTGTTAATGAAAAACTGTTTTTT
cdr3_aa: CASSFSSGVNEKLFF

cdr3_length: 13
j_call: TRBJ1-2
d_call: NA
clone_size: NA
v_call: TRBV14
cdr3_nt: TGTGCCAGCAGCCCAAGTTTGGACTATGGCTACACCTTC
cdr3_aa: CASSPSLDYGYTF

cdr3_length: 16
j_call: TRBJ2-2
d_call: TRBD1
clone_size: NA
v_call: TRBV19
cdr3_nt: TGTGCCAGTAGTAGGGGACAGGGGGCCGGCACCGGGGAGCTGTTTTTT
cdr3_aa: CASSRGQGAGTGELFF

cdr3_length: 15
j_call: TRBJ1-2
d_call: NA
clone_size: NA
v_call: TRBV19
cdr3_nt: TGTGCCAGTAGTATGGTCGCCACCTCTAACTATGGCTACACCTTC
cdr3_aa: CASSMVATSNYGYTF

cdr3_length: 18
j_call: TRBJ1-4
d_call: TRBD1
clone_size: NA
v_call: TRBV28
cdr3_nt: TGTGCCAGCAGTACACCGGGACAGTATGTTGCAACTAATGAAAAACTGTTTTTT
cdr3_aa: CASSTPGQYVATNEKLFF

cdr3_length: 15
j_call: TRBJ2-2
d_call: TRBD1
clone_size: NA
v_call: TRBV24-1
cdr3_nt: TGTGCCACCAGTACACAGGGGGCGAGCACCGGGGAGCTGTTTTTT
cdr3_aa: CATSTQGASTGELFF

cdr3_length: 14
j_call: TRBJ1-5
d_call: NA
clone_size: NA
v_call: TRBV19
cdr3_nt: TGTGCCAGTAGTGTACAGGGTAACAATCAGCCCCAGCATTTT
cdr3_aa: CASSVQGNNQPQHF

cdr3_length: 16
j_call: TRBJ1-6
d_call: NA
clone_size: NA
v_call: TRBV6-5
cdr3_nt: TGTGCCAGCAGTTACCTCGTGAGGGCTTATTTTTCACCCCTCCACTTT
cdr3_aa: CASSYLVRAYFSPLHF

cdr3_length: 15
j_call: TRBJ1-4
d_call: TRBD1
clone_size: NA
v_call: TRBV5-1
cdr3_nt: TGCGCCAGCAGCCTGACAGGGGGCACTAATGAAAAACTGTTTTTT
cdr3_aa: CASSLTGGTNEKLFF

cdr3_length: 16
j_call: TRBJ2-2
d_call: NA
clone_size: NA
v_call: TRBV7-7
cdr3_nt: TGTGCCAGCAGCCCTGAGGGACCCCCTAACACCGGGGAGCTGTTTTTT
cdr3_aa: CASSPEGPPNTGELFF

cdr3_length: 14
j_call: TRBJ1-4
d_call: NA
clone_size: once
v_call: TRBV5-1
cdr3_nt: TGCGCCAGCAGCTTCGTAGGGGCAGATGAAAAACTGTTTTTT
cdr3_aa: CASSFVGADEKLFF